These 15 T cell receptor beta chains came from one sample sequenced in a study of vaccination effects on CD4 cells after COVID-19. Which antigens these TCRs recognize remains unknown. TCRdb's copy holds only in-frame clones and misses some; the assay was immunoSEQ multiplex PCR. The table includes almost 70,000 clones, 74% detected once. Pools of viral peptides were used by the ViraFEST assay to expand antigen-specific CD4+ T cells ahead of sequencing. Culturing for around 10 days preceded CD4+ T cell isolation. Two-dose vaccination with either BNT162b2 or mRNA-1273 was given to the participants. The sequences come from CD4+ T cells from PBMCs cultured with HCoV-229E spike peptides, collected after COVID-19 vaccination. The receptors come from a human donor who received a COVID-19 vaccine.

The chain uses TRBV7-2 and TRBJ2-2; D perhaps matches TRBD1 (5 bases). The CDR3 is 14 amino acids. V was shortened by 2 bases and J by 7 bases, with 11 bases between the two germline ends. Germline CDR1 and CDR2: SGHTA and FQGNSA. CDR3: CASSLQGPVGELFF. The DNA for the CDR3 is TGTGCCAGCAGCTTACAGGGTCCCGTCGGGGAGCTGTTTTTT.

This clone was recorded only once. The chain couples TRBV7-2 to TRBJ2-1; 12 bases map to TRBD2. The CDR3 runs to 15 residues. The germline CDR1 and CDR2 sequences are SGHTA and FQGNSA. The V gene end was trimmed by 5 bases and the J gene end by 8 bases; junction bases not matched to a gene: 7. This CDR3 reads CASSTRTSGVYEQFF. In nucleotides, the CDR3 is TGTGCCAGCAGCACCCGGACTAGCGGGGTATATGAGCAGTTCTTC.

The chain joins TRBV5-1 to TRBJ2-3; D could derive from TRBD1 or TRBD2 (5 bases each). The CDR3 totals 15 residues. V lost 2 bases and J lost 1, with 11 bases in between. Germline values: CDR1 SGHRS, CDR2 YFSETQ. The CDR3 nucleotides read TGCGCCAGCAGCTTTCGGGGCTCGGGCACAGATACGCAGTATTTT. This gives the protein CASSFRGSGTDTQYF. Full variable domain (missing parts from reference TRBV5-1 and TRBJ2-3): KAGVTQTPRYLIKTRGQQVTLSCSPISGHRSVSWYQQTPGQGLQFLFEYFSETQRNKGNFPGRFSGRQFSNSRSEMNVSTLELGDSALYLCASSFRGSGTDTQYFGPGTRLTVL.

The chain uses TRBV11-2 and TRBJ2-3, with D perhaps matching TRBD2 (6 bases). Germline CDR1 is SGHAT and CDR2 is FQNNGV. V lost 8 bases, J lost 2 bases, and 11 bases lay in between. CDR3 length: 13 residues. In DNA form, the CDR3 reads TGTGCCAGCGGGCGGGGTCCCACAGATACGCAGTATTTT. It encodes CASGRGPTDTQYF.

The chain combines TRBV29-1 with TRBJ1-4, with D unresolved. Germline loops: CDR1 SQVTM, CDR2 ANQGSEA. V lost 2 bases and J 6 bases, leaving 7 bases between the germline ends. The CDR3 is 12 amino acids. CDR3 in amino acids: CSVEQADEKLFF. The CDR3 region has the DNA TGCAGCGTTGAACAGGCGGATGAAAAACTGTTTTTT. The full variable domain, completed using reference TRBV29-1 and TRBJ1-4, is SAVISQKPSRDICQRGTSLTIQCQVDSQVTMMFWYRQQPGQSLTLIATANQGSEATYESGFVIDKFPISRPNLTFSTLTVSNMSPEDSSIYLCSVEQADEKLFFGSGTQLSVL.

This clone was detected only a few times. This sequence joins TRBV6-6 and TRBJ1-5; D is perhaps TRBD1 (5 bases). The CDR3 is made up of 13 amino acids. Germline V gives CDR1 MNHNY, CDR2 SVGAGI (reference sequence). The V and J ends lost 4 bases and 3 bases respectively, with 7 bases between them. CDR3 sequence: CASSSGFNQPQHF. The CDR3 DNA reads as TGTGCCAGCAGTTCAGGGTTCAATCAGCCCCAGCATTTT.

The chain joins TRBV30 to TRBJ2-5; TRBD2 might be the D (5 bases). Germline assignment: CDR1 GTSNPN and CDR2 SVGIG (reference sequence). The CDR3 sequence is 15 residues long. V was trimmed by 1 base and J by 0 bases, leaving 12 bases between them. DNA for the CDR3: TGTGCCTGGAGTGAAGGACTCGCGTACCAAGAGACCCAGTACTTC. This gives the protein CAWSEGLAYQETQYF.

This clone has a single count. The CDR3 reads CATSRGLSGGEETQYF. The DNA of the CDR3 is TGTGCCACCAGCAGAGGGTTGTCAGGCGGTGAGGAGACCCAGTACTTC. The gene calls are TRBV15 and TRBJ2-5, with D hard to call. This CDR3 has 16 amino acids. V was pared by 1 base and J by 5 bases, with 17 bases between. The V gene's germline CDR1 is LNHNV and CDR2 YYDKDF (reference sequence). The full variable domain, rest sourced from reference TRBV15 and TRBJ2-5, is DAMVIQNPRYQVTQFGKPVTLSCSQTLNHNVMYWYQQKSSQAPKLLFHYYDKDFNNEADTPDNFQSRRPNTSFCFLDIRSPGLGDTAMYLCATSRGLSGGEETQYFGPGTRLLVL.

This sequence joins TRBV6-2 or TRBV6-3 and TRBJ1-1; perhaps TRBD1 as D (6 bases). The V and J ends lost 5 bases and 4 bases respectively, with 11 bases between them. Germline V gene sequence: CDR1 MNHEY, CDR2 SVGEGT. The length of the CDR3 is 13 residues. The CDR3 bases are TGTGCCAGCAGTGAGAGGACAGCCACTGAAGCTTTCTTT. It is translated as CASSERTATEAFF.

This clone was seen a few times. The CDR3 coding sequence is TGCGCCAGCAGCACGCAGGGATACAATGAGCAGTTCTTC. It codes for CASSTQGYNEQFF. This chain connects TRBV5-1 to TRBJ2-1, with TRBD1 as a possible D gene (5 bases). CDR1 is SGHRS and CDR2 is YFSETQ in the germline V gene. V lost 4 bases, J lost 4 bases, and 9 bases lay in between. The CDR3 has 13 residues.

The CDR3 loop is CASSFPGAQETQYF. CDR3 nucleotide sequence: TGCGCCAGCAGCTTTCCGGGGGCCCAAGAGACCCAGTACTTC. V gene TRBV5-1 combines with J gene TRBJ2-5, with D perhaps assigned TRBD1 or TRBD2 (6 bases each). Germline V gives CDR1 SGHRS, CDR2 YFSETQ. The V end was cut by 2 bases, the J end by 1 base, with 9 bases between. The CDR3 has 14 amino acids.

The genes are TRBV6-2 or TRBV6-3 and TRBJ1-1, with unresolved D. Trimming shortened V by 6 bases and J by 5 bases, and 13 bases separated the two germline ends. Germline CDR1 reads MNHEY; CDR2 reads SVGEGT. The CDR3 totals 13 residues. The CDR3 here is CASSESVPTEAFF. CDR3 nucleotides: TGTGCCAGCAGCGAATCCGTTCCAACTGAAGCTTTCTTT.

CDR3 sequence reads: CASSLQGLDGYTF. The CDR3 region has the DNA TGTGCCAGCAGCTTACAGGGGTTGGATGGCTACACCTTC. The rearrangement links TRBV6-5 to TRBJ1-2; 7 positions agree with TRBD1. The trim removed 6 bases at V and 6 bases at J, leaving 7 bases unmatched. Germline CDR1 reads MNHEY; CDR2 reads SVGAGI. The CDR3 loop spans 13 amino acids.

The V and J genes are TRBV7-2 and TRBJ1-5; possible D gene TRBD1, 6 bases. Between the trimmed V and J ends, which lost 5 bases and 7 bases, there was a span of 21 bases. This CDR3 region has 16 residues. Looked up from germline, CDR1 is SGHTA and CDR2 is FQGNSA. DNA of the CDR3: TGTGCCAGCAGCCGGGGGGGCCAAGGGTTCCCCCAGCCCCAGCATTTT. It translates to CASSRGGQGFPQPQHF.

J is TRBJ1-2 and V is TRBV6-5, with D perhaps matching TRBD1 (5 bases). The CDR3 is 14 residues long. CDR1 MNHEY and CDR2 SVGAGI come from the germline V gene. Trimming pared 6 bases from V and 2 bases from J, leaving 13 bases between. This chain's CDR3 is CASRHKTDNYGYTF. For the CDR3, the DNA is TGTGCCAGCAGACACAAGACAGACAACTATGGCTACACCTTC.